A selection of T cell receptor beta chains follows, all from one sample in a study of CD8 T cells in ankylosing spondylitis. One entry per CDR3 protein, called by TCRdb with MiXCR from the 5' RACE reads. The sample lists 400,000 to 450,000 distinct CDR3 sequences; about 15% were seen once. Sequencing used blood, either unsorted or a sorted T cell fraction (not recorded which). The origin of the receptors is a male donor with ankylosing spondylitis. The CDR3 runs from the conserved cysteine through the conserved F or W. The D gene is left open where the match is weak. Clone size is given for some rows only: seen once, a few or many times, or a class if the clone is expanded.

V gene	D gene	CDR3 length	J gene	clone size	CDR3 DNA	CDR3 protein
TRBV3-1	NA	16	TRBJ1-2	few	TGTGCCAGCAGCCAAGATTACGGGACGCCGGGATATGGCTACACCTTC	CASSQDYGTPGYGYTF
TRBV20-1	NA	14	TRBJ1-2	few	TGCAGTGCTAGTCAACCGGGGGTAAACTATGGCTACACCTTC	CSASQPGVNYGYTF
TRBV2	NA	14	TRBJ1-1	NA	TGTGCCAGCAGTCAGCAGGGGATTGGCACTGAAGCTTTCTTT	CASSQQGIGTEAFF
TRBV20-1	TRBD1	15	TRBJ2-7	few	TGCAGTGCTAGAGATGTCAGGACAGGGGCCTACGAGCAGTACTTC	CSARDVRTGAYEQYF
TRBV4-1	TRBD1	14	TRBJ2-7	NA	TGCGCCAGCAGCCAAGGAGGGGGCGGCCACGAGCAGTACTTC	CASSQGGGGHEQYF
TRBV5-1	NA	12	TRBJ1-2	few	TGCGCCAGCAGCGGGGGAGCTTTCGGCTACACCTTC	CASSGGAFGYTF
TRBV29-1	NA	13	TRBJ2-3	few	TGCAGCGTTGGACAGCTAAACACAGATACGCAGTATTTT	CSVGQLNTDTQYF
TRBV28	NA	15	TRBJ1-1	NA	TGTGCCAGCAGTTTATTAACACCCGGGAACACTGAAGCTTTCTTT	CASSLLTPGNTEAFF
TRBV5-6	NA	13	TRBJ2-1	many	TGTGCCAGCAGCTTGGACTACCGGGGTGAGCAGTTCTTC	CASSLDYRGEQFF
TRBV5-4	TRBD1	20	TRBJ1-5	few	TGTGCCAGCAGCTTGTATCCGGGACAGGGATCCCATCGAGGCAATCAGCCCCAGCATTTT	CASSLYPGQGSHRGNQPQHF
TRBV6-1	NA	14	TRBJ2-2	NA	TGTGCCAGCAGTGAAGGGGACCGAGCGGGGGAGCTGTTTTTT	CASSEGDRAGELFF
TRBV4-3	NA	15	TRBJ2-2	few	TGCGCCAGCAGCCAAGTTTGGACCTCCGGGGACGCGCTGTTTTTT	CASSQVWTSGDALFF
TRBV15	NA	14	TRBJ2-7	NA	TGTGCCACCAGCAGAGGCGGCAGGCTCTACGAGCAGTACTTC	CATSRGGRLYEQYF
TRBV19	TRBD2	13	TRBJ2-1	NA	TGTGCCAGTAGTAGCGGGGGGCGCAATGAGCAGTTCTTC	CASSSGGRNEQFF
TRBV5-1	NA	16	TRBJ2-1	NA	TGCGCCAGCACCGCGATAGCGGGCGGGGGCCACAATGAGCAGTTCTTC	CASTAIAGGGHNEQFF
TRBV6-5	NA	14	TRBJ1-1	few	TGTGCCAGCAGTTACTCGAAGGTGGACATCGAAGCTTTCTTT	CASSYSKVDIEAFF
TRBV29-1	NA	12	TRBJ2-3	NA	TGCAGCGTTTTGGGGTACACAGATACGCAGTATTTT	CSVLGYTDTQYF
TRBV9	NA	15	TRBJ1-4	few	TGTGCCAGCAGCCCGCGACAGAGATATAATGAAAAACTGTTTTTT	CASSPRQRYNEKLFF
TRBV7-2	NA	15	TRBJ2-2	NA	TGTGCCAGTAGACAGGATCCTTCGAACACCGGGGAGCTGTTTTTT	CASRQDPSNTGELFF
TRBV6-1	NA	15	TRBJ1-2	few	TGTGCCAGCAGCCTAGGGCACGGAGGTAACTATGGCTACACCTTC	CASSLGHGGNYGYTF
TRBV4-2	NA	15	TRBJ1-5	few	TGTGCCAGCAGCCAACCCGACGGGGGCAATCAGCCCCAGCATTTT	CASSQPDGGNQPQHF
TRBV6-2/TRBV6-3	NA	15	TRBJ1-5	few	TGTGCCAGCAGCTCGAGGACAGCGGCGAATCAGCCCCAGCATTTT	CASSSRTAANQPQHF
TRBV25-1	NA	14	TRBJ1-6	NA	TGTGCCAGCAGGAGCTCGGGACCCCCTTTGCCCCTCCACTTT	CASRSSGPPLPLHF
TRBV5-1	TRBD1	17	TRBJ1-1	few	TGCGCCAGCGGACTCTTAGCCCCGGGACAGGGTTGGGGTGAAGCTTTCTTT	CASGLLAPGQGWGEAFF
TRBV2	TRBD2	14	TRBJ2-2	few	TGTGCCAGCAAGATAGGACTAGCGGGGGTGGAGCTGTTTTTT	CASKIGLAGVELFF
TRBV20-1	NA	15	TRBJ1-2	few	TGCAGTGTTTTGGGGGGGTACGGCACTAACTATGGCTACACCTTC	CSVLGGYGTNYGYTF
TRBV20-1	TRBD2	14	TRBJ2-5	few	TGCAGTGCTAGATCTAGCGGGAGAGGCGAGACCCAGTACTTC	CSARSSGRGETQYF
TRBV3-1	TRBD1	17	TRBJ2-1	many	TGTGCCAGCAGCCTTAGACTCCGGGACAGGGTTGGCAATGAGCAGTTCTTC	CASSLRLRDRVGNEQFF
TRBV5-6	NA	13	TRBJ1-2	many	TGTGCCAGCAGCCACTGGGGGGACTATGGCTACACCTTC	CASSHWGDYGYTF
TRBV29-1	NA	13	TRBJ2-1	few	TGCAGCGACCTGAGGGGCCACGACGGGGAGCAGTTCTTC	CSDLRGHDGEQFF
TRBV29-1	NA	13	TRBJ2-5	few	TGCAGCGTTTCCCCGACAGGCACCGGGACCCAGTACTTC	CSVSPTGTGTQYF
TRBV20-1	TRBD1	14	TRBJ1-2	NA	TGCAGTGCTACCGGGACAGGGAAAAACTATGGCTACACCTTC	CSATGTGKNYGYTF
TRBV12-3/TRBV12-4	NA	16	TRBJ2-3	NA	TGTGCCAGCAGTTTTGGGGGGAAACCAGCCACAGATACGCAGTATTTT	CASSFGGKPATDTQYF
TRBV5-1	TRBD2	15	TRBJ2-1	NA	TGCGCCAGCAGCTTGAGGGGGACTAGCCCCAATGTGCAGTTCTTC	CASSLRGTSPNVQFF